This TCR beta chain derives from a study of T cells in Graves' hyperthyroidism and ophthalmopathy. The study, taken as a whole, reports: The model foresaw ophthalmopathy a median around 6.8 months prior to onset.

The ends were cut back, 5 bases at V and 0 bases at J, with 8 bases in the middle. This CDR3 comprises 13 residues. Germline V CDR1 and CDR2: GTSNPN, SVGIG (reference sequence). Remarks on this clonotype: Its antigen is not identified.

RNA transcripts gave rise to amplified TCR beta CDR3 regions. Carried out on the TCR CDR3, a first-round RT-PCR used the HTBI primer set. TCRdb fed the multiplex PCR reads into MiXCR, producing one record per CDR3 protein. The profile covers about 710,000 distinct CDR3 sequences, with less than 20% appearing a single time and 8.4% taken by the ten largest. The definition of stable Graves' hyperthyroidism was no ophthalmopathy progression within 18 months. Patients showing uncontrolled infection, other autoimmune disease, pregnancy or lactation were ineligible. Diagnostic decisions used clinical symptoms, serum thyroxine and TRAb, thyroid ultrasound and orbital computed tomography.

The sequencing input was blood. The TCR sequence derives from a man between 18 and 29 years old with Graves' hyperthyroidism. J is TRBJ2-1 and V is TRBV30; no firm D call. CDR3 loop: CAWGRNSYNEQFF. The DNA for the CDR3 is TGTGCCTGGGGGCGGAACTCCTACAATGAGCAGTTCTTC. The complete variable domain, with remaining parts taken from reference TRBV30 and TRBJ2-1, reads SQTIHQWPATLVQPVGSPLSLECTVEGTSNPNLYWYRQAAGRGLQLLFYSVGIGQISSEVPQNLSASRPQDRQFILSSKKLLLSDSGFYLCAWGRNSYNEQFFGPGTRLTVL.